This T cell receptor beta chain was recorded in a study of T cells after yellow fever vaccination (dated by TCRdb to between 2017 and 2020). As for the study more broadly: Libraries from fractions with low cell numbers were prepared with the SMART-Seq v4 Ultra Low Input RNA kit. Blood samples were taken at several timepoints before and after primary and secondary immunization, and bulk PBMC replicates and cell subsets were isolated. The cohort comprised two healthy male donors, one aged 18 to 30 and one aged 30 to 40 years. Bulk TCR alpha and beta repertoires were sequenced longitudinally to track T-cell clones before and after primary and booster YFV17D yellow fever vaccination. Summary of the overall study and its limitations: The study included only two donors, which limits how far the findings can be generalized. After the booster, most of the clones that had expanded following primary vaccination were detected again (roughly 97% of CD4 and around nine tenths of CD8), which suggests that memory was broadly maintained. A small fraction of clonotypes showed up in both the CD4 and CD8 compartments, probably as a result of convergent recombination. Compared with the primary T-cell response, the secondary T-cell response was weaker but faster, peaking on day 5 rather than day 15. Because abundant contaminating clonotypes from the bulk population could be contained in FACS-sorted repertoires, computational filtering was required.

Reads for this sample came from an Illumina NovaSeq 6000. TCR cDNA was synthesized by 5'RACE template switching, which introduced a universal primer site and unique molecular identifiers. Priming of cDNA synthesis was performed from both the TCR alpha and TCR beta constant segments. Library amplification used two PCR steps, and the second PCR step added sample barcodes and sequencing adapters. Sequencing of libraries was done on Illumina HiSeq 2500 (2x100 bp) or NovaSeq (2x150 bp). The paper's processing steps were these. Demultiplexing of reads and collapsing into UMI consensus sequences were performed with MIGEC, and V(D)J alignment was carried out with MiXCR. Vaccine-responding clonotypes were defined with edgeR using replicate PBMC samples, requiring FDR below 0.01 and a log2 fold change above 5 up to day 15. Bulk clonotypes were assigned CD4 or CD8 identity according to which sequenced CD4 or CD8 repertoire held them at higher abundance. TCRdb applied fastp at Q25 and MiXCR to the public reads, then kept only in-frame beta chains. Rows with a matching CDR3 protein are joined into one entry that keeps the most common DNA and genes. The V and J calls were determined by TCRdb, not by the authors. The sample table lists roughly 170,000 distinct CDR3 sequences, approximately 9.9% of them with a count of one. 35% to 40% of the sample goes to the ten largest clones.

Explained via the paper, the treatment or condition label denotes: live attenuated yellow fever vaccine strain. A standard Ficoll-Paque protocol was used to isolate PBMCs from peripheral blood. Dynabeads CD4 and CD8 positive selection kits were used to isolate CD4 and CD8 T-cell fractions. RNA was extracted with TriZol from bulk PBMCs, CD4 and CD8 fractions, and dextramer-positive and dextramer-negative fractions. There are many counts of this clonotype. The antigen it binds to is not known. Within one base of it there is no much larger clone, and no base qualities were kept. From a lookup of the germline V gene, CDR1 and CDR2 are MNHEY and SVGEGT. The CDR3, cysteine through phenylalanine, is 13 amino acids long. Only the CDR3 region is kept as DNA, spanning 39 bases read in frame from base 1. At the junction V is shortened by 6 bases and J by 3 bases, with 11 bases in between.

Sequencing was performed on CD8+ T cells sorted from PBMCs, taken 45 days after the yellow fever booster vaccination. The sequence links TRBV6-2 or TRBV6-3 to TRBJ1-1; the D gene is perhaps TRBD1, from 5 matching bases. The clonotype comes from a man between 18 and 35 years old who received the YFV17D yellow fever vaccine. The nucleotide sequence is TGTGCCAGCAGGGCAGGGAGTGACACTGAAGCTTTCTTT. Translated, this gives CASRAGSDTEAFF.